The 10 T cell receptor beta chains given below trace back to one sample, sequenced in a study of tissue T cells after allogeneic stem cell transplantation. Measured with immunoSEQ multiplex PCR; TCRdb has only the in-frame clones, and not every one. The data hold nearly 50,000 clones, with roughly 73% observed a single time. Sequencing used sorted cells pooled from one or two spleens. Every receptor here comes from a pool of C57BL/6 mice in good health.

Regarding this clone: The gene names given are mouse names. From the germline J gene comes the end of the CDR3, since the read stops 1 residue before it. The chain combines TRBV31 with TRBJ2-7; 7 bases line up with TRBD2. V was pared by 0 bases and J by 2 bases, with 1 base of the junction left unmatched. This CDR3 is 13 amino acids long. Germline CDR1 is GKSSPN and CDR2 is SITVG. Incomplete CDR3 DNA: TGTGCCTGGAGTCTAGACTGGGCCTATGAACAGTAC. Encoded protein: CAWSLDWAYEQY. The whole CDR3 protein is CAWSLDWAYEQYF.

Comment on this clone: Mouse germline and gene names are used. The sequence runs out 1 residue before the end of the CDR3; the remainder is reconstructed from the germline J gene. J is TRBJ1-5 and V is TRBV13-1; no reliable D call. With 4 bases removed from V and 3 bases from J, the gap between germline ends came to 8 bases. The CDR3 is 13 residues long. CDR1 NSHNY and CDR2 SYGAGN come from the germline V gene. CDR3 loop: CASSRQSNQAPLF. The CDR3 bases that were read are TGTGCCAGCAGTCGACAATCCAACCAGGCTCCGCTT.

Turning to this clone: Gene names denote mouse genes. The sequenced fragment ends 1 residue before the CDR3 boundary, so the rest is inferred from the germline J gene. This rearrangement joins TRBV12-1 to TRBJ1-3; D ambiguous. The V gene lost 7 bases and the J gene lost 0 bases, with 6 bases spanning the gap. The germline CDR1 and CDR2 sequences are SGHSN and HYEKVE. This CDR3 contains 12 residues. CDR3: CARGDSGNTLYF. Partial CDR3 DNA: TGTGCCAGAGGCGATTCTGGAAATACGCTCTAT.

This clone appeared a few times. The genes and germline here are from mouse. The sequence runs out 1 residue before the end of the CDR3; the remainder is reconstructed from the germline J gene. The chain joins TRBV5 to TRBJ2-2; the match to TRBD2 covers 8 bases. Germline lookup yields CDR1 LGHNA and CDR2 YNLKQL (reference sequence). Trimming cost V 2 bases and J 1 base; bases outside gene matches: 6. The CDR3 is made up of 17 amino acids. Partial CDR3 DNA: TGTGCCAGCAGCCAAACCAACTGGGGGCGAAACACCGGGCAGCTCTAC. It codes for CASSQTNWGRNTGQLY. The CDR3 as a whole reads CASSQTNWGRNTGQLYF.

Remarks on this clone: Gene names follow the mouse nomenclature. Coverage ceases 1 residue before the CDR3 finishes, and the germline J gene fills in the end. This chain joins TRBV13-2 and TRBJ2-2; TRBD1 or TRBD2 may be the D gene (5 bases each). Germline V lookup: CDR1 NNHNN, CDR2 SYGAGS (reference sequence). This CDR3 comprises 15 residues. The V gene lost 0 bases and the J gene lost 2 bases, with 8 bases spanning the gap. The CDR3 protein is CASGDAGVNTGQLYF. The part of the CDR3 DNA that was read is TGTGCCAGCGGTGATGCGGGGGTTAACACCGGGCAGCTCTAC.

A note on this clone: The gene names here belong to mouse. The read halts 1 residue ahead of the CDR3 end, with the missing end drawn from the germline J gene. The V and J genes are TRBV2 and TRBJ2-2; a weak D match, TRBD1 (5 bases). Germline V gene sequence: CDR1 LGHNA, CDR2 YSYQKL. CDR3 length equals 15 residues. The V gene lost 0 bases and the J gene lost 1 base, with 6 bases spanning the gap. The CDR3 loop is CASSQDQGNTGQLYF. The CDR3 DNA, read in part, is TGTGCCAGCAGCCAAGATCAGGGAAACACCGGGCAGCTCTAC. Full variable domain (rest looked up from reference TRBV2 and TRBJ2-2): DPKIIQKPKYLVAVTGSEKILICEQYLGHNAMYWYRQSAKKPLEFMFSYSYQKLMDNQTASSRFQPQSSKKNHLDLQITALKPDDSATYFCASSQDQGNTGQLYFGEGSKLTVL.

In regard to this clone: Mouse names are used for the genes. Read coverage stops 1 residue before the CDR3 terminus; the germline J gene supplies the remainder. The chain has TRBV13-2 and TRBJ2-7, with TRBD2 matching over 8 bases. The CDR3 contains 12 residues. Trimming at V came to 5 bases and at J to 3 bases, leaving 1 base not matched to a gene. CDR1 and CDR2 from the germline V gene are NNHNN and SYGAGS (reference sequence). The CDR3 DNA, read in part, is TGTGCCAGCGGGGACTGGGACTATGAACAGTAC. The encoded protein is CASGDWDYEQY. The whole CDR3 reads CASGDWDYEQYF.

As regards this clone: Gene labels here are mouse ones. The CDR3 extends 1 residue past the end of the read, so its final part is completed from the germline J gene. This chain connects TRBV4 to TRBJ2-7; 8 bases fit TRBD2. The length of the CDR3 is 14 residues. Germline CDR1 is LGHDT and CDR2 is YNNKQL (reference sequence). The ends lost 4 bases at V and 3 bases at J; junction bases unmatched: 5. Partial CDR3 DNA: TGTGCCAGCAGCTTGGACTGGGTGATCTATGAACAGTAC. Translation: CASSLDWVIYEQY. The entire CDR3 is CASSLDWVIYEQYF.

As regards this clone: Here the gene names and germline are mouse. The read ends 1 residue before the CDR3 terminus; that terminus is restored from the germline J gene. V and J are TRBV31 and TRBJ2-7, with D possibly TRBD1 on 5 matching bases. Germline V gene data show CDR1 as GKSSPN and CDR2 as SITVG. The CDR3 extends over 10 amino acids. Deletions cut 5 bases from V and 4 bases from J, with 6 bases between. The DNA read from the CDR3 is TGTGCCTGGGACAGTTATGAACAGTAC. Amino acid sequence: CAWDSYEQY. In full, the CDR3 reads CAWDSYEQYF.

Worth noting for this clone: Genes here carry mouse names. Read data end 1 residue before the CDR3 end; the end is taken from the germline J gene. The chain employs TRBV31 and TRBJ1-2; D gene ambiguous. This CDR3 has 12 residues. The V gene lost 6 bases and the J gene lost 0 bases, with 8 bases spanning the gap. CDR1 is GKSSPN and CDR2 is SITVG in the germline V gene. Here the CDR3 reads CACGPANSDYTF. The sequenced part of the CDR3 DNA is TGTGCCTGCGGGCCAGCAAACTCCGACTACACC. Drawing the rest from reference TRBV31 and TRBJ1-2, the complete variable domain is AQTIHQWPVAEIKAVGSPLSLGCTIKGKSSPNLYWYWQATGGTLQQLFYSITVGQVESVVQLNLSASRPKDDQFILSTEKLLLSHSGFYLCACGPANSDYTFGSGTRLLVI.